A selection of T cell receptor beta chains follows, all from one sample in a study of T cell repertoires in cytomegalovirus infection. Which antigens these TCRs recognize remains unknown. TCRdb fed the reads into MiXCR, producing one record per CDR3 protein. In the table there are 750,000 to 950,000 distinct CDR3 sequences, about 27% of which are singletons. The input for sequencing was cultured CD8+ T cells from PBMCs, taken from culture after CMV antigen stimulation. These receptors were collected from a human donor in good health (CMV status not recorded). Some clones in this sample may be carry-over from other donors' samples. Both conserved end residues are part of each CDR3. A D gene is named only where the DNA matches it firmly. Where a row states a size, it is once, few, many or the class of an expanded clone; other rows omit it.

j_call: TRBJ2-1; d_call: TRBD1; clone_size: few; v_call: TRBV27; cdr3_aa: CASSLRTGVDNEQFF; cdr3_nt: TGTGCCAGCAGTTTAAGGACAGGGGTTGACAATGAGCAGTTCTTC
j_call: TRBJ1-4; d_call: TRBD1; clone_size: -; v_call: TRBV7-2; cdr3_aa: CASSLGGTGLFF; cdr3_nt: TGTGCCAGCAGCTTAGGCGGGACAGGGCTGTTTTTT
j_call: TRBJ2-3; d_call: -; clone_size: many; v_call: TRBV28; cdr3_aa: CASSLDRTTDTQYF; cdr3_nt: TGTGCCAGCAGTCTCGACCGGACCACAGATACGCAGTATTTT
j_call: TRBJ2-5; d_call: -; clone_size: few; v_call: TRBV27; cdr3_aa: CASRHSLETQYF; cdr3_nt: TGTGCCAGCAGGCATTCACTCGAGACCCAGTACTTC
j_call: TRBJ1-1; d_call: -; clone_size: -; v_call: TRBV7-2; cdr3_aa: CASSPPPQLNTEAFF; cdr3_nt: TGTGCCAGCAGCCCCCCGCCCCAGTTGAACACTGAAGCTTTCTTT
j_call: TRBJ2-6; d_call: -; clone_size: few; v_call: TRBV6-1; cdr3_aa: CASSTYGPRLNLSGANVLTF; cdr3_nt: TGTGCCAGCAGTACTTACGGGCCCCGACTTAATCTCTCTGGGGCCAACGTCCTGACTTTC
j_call: TRBJ2-2; d_call: TRBD2; clone_size: -; v_call: TRBV7-6; cdr3_aa: CASSLGRGVSAGELFF; cdr3_nt: TGTGCCAGCAGCTTAGGTCGGGGGGTTTCAGCCGGGGAGCTGTTTTTT
j_call: TRBJ2-1; d_call: -; clone_size: few; v_call: TRBV2; cdr3_aa: CASSDKFF; cdr3_nt: TGTGCCAGCAGTGATAAGTTCTTC
j_call: TRBJ1-1; d_call: -; clone_size: -; v_call: TRBV28; cdr3_aa: CASSLRDIGDTEAFF; cdr3_nt: TGTGCCAGCAGTTTGAGGGACATCGGTGACACTGAAGCTTTCTTT
j_call: TRBJ2-2; d_call: -; clone_size: many; v_call: TRBV7-8; cdr3_aa: CASSLAGSTGELFF; cdr3_nt: TGTGCCAGCAGCTTAGCAGGGTCCACCGGGGAGCTGTTTTTT